This is a list of T cell receptor beta chains from one sample in a study of T-cell memory formation after mild COVID-19. TCRdb reprocessed the 5' RACE reads with MiXCR, giving one entry per CDR3 protein. In the table there are over 300,000 distinct CDR3 sequences, under 25% of which are singletons. Sequencing input: PBMCs or a T cell subset sorted from them (not recorded which). All receptors come from a man younger than 35 who had mild COVID-19 (a few samples of this study predate the infection). Cell type and time point are not known. Each CDR3 is given with its conserved first and last residue. The order of the fields is V gene, J gene, clone size, D gene, CDR3 protein, CDR3 DNA. D genes are given only for firm matches. Expanded clones get a size class; other rows say once, few or many, or leave the size out.

>TRBV7-9|TRBJ2-1|few|.
CASSSPSHSSGEQFF
TGTGCCAGCAGCTCCCCCAGCCACTCCTCAGGGGAGCAGTTCTTC
>TRBV5-5|TRBJ2-3|few|.
CASSQPDTQYF
TGTGCCAGCAGCCAACCAGATACGCAGTATTTT
>TRBV7-9|TRBJ2-7|few|.
CASSSPLGFYEQYF
TGTGCCAGCAGCTCTCCTCTGGGTTTCTACGAGCAGTACTTC
>TRBV29-1|TRBJ2-3|few|TRBD1
CSVEGTGGTDTQYF
TGCAGCGTTGAAGGGACAGGGGGCACAGATACGCAGTATTTT
>TRBV9|TRBJ2-1|.|TRBD1
CASSVGKGANNEQFF
TGTGCCAGCAGCGTAGGTAAGGGGGCGAATAATGAGCAGTTCTTC
>TRBV6-5|TRBJ2-5|.|.
CASSYSILAGETQYF
TGTGCCAGCAGTTACTCGATACTAGCAGGAGAGACCCAGTACTTC
>TRBV7-9|TRBJ1-5|.|.
CASSPDVRQPQHF
TGTGCCAGCAGCCCTGACGTTCGTCAGCCCCAGCATTTT
>TRBV6-2/TRBV6-3|TRBJ2-7|.|.
CASNTNTGYEQYF
TGTGCCAGCAACACCAATACAGGCTACGAGCAGTACTTC
>TRBV28|TRBJ2-2|few|TRBD1
CASTTGGTANTGELFF
TGTGCCAGCACCACAGGGGGAACAGCGAACACCGGGGAGCTGTTTTTT
>TRBV5-1|TRBJ2-7|few|.
CASSLYSDGAEQYF
TGCGCCAGCAGCCTATACTCGGACGGAGCCGAGCAGTACTTC
>TRBV6-6|TRBJ2-7|few|TRBD2
CASKGLAGGAGTYEQYF
TGTGCCAGCAAAGGACTAGCGGGGGGGGCTGGCACCTACGAGCAGTACTTC
>TRBV28|TRBJ1-4|.|.
CASSGLLRDEKLFF
TGTGCCAGCAGTGGCTTGTTACGGGATGAAAAACTGTTTTTT
>TRBV24-1|TRBJ2-2|.|.
CATSDPGGNTGELFF
TGTGCCACCAGTGACCCCGGGGGTAACACCGGGGAGCTGTTTTTT
>TRBV5-1|TRBJ1-6|.|TRBD1
CASKEGQTANSPLHF
TGCGCCAGCAAAGAGGGACAGACGGCTAATTCACCCCTCCACTTT
>TRBV27|TRBJ1-2|.|TRBD1
CASRTWTGYDGYTF
TGTGCCAGCAGGACCTGGACAGGGTATGATGGCTACACCTTC
>TRBV12-3/TRBV12-4|TRBJ1-5|.|.
CASAGKGQPQHF
TGTGCCAGTGCAGGGAAAGGGCAGCCCCAGCATTTT
>TRBV5-1|TRBJ1-6|.|TRBD1
CASSFGQGVGNSPLHF
TGCGCCAGCAGCTTCGGGCAGGGGGTGGGGAATTCACCCCTCCACTTT
>TRBV15|TRBJ1-5|few|TRBD1
CATSAQGAQPQHF
TGTGCCACCAGCGCTCAGGGGGCCCAGCCCCAGCATTTT
>TRBV5-4|TRBJ1-4|few|TRBD1
CASSPDRGLANEKLFF
TGTGCCAGCAGCCCCGACAGGGGGCTTGCTAATGAAAAACTGTTTTTT
>TRBV7-9|TRBJ2-7|few|TRBD1
CASSIPQGTGAYEQYF
TGTGCCAGCAGCATTCCTCAAGGGACAGGCGCCTACGAGCAGTACTTC
>TRBV7-3|TRBJ2-5|.|.
CASSQGPNQETQYF
TGTGCCAGCAGCCAGGGACCGAACCAAGAGACCCAGTACTTC
>TRBV29-1|TRBJ1-2|.|.
CSVEEAGRIKNYGYTF
TGCAGCGTTGAAGAAGCGGGCAGGATAAAAAACTATGGCTACACCTTC
>TRBV7-3|TRBJ2-2|.|TRBD1
CASSTTGGYVGELFF
TGTGCCAGCAGCACGACAGGGGGCTATGTCGGGGAGCTGTTTTTT
>TRBV6-6|TRBJ1-2|.|.
CASSNLGGGDYGYTF
TGTGCCAGCAGCAACCTAGGAGGGGGGGACTATGGCTACACCTTC
>TRBV5-1|TRBJ2-5|many|.
CASSLGQPQETQYF
TGCGCCAGCAGTCTCGGACAGCCCCAAGAGACCCAGTACTTC
>TRBV5-6|TRBJ2-6|.|TRBD1
CASSSDRGGAGANVLTF
TGTGCCAGCAGCAGCGACAGGGGCGGAGCTGGGGCCAACGTCCTGACTTTC